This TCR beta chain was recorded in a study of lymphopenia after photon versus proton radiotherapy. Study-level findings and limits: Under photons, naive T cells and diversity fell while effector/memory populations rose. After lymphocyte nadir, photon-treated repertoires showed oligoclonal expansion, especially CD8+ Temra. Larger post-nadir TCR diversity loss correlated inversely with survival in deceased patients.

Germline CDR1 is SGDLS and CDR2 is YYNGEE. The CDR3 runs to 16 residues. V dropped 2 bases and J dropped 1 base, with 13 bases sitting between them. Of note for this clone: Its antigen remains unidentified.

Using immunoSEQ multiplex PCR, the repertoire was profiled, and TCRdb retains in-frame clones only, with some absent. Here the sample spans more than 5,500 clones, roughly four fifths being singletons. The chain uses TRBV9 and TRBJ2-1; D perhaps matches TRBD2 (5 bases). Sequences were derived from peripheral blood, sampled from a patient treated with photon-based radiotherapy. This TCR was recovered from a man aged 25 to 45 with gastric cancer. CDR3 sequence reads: CASSVDFGGSYNEQFF. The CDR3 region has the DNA TGTGCCAGCAGCGTGGATTTCGGCGGGTCCTACAATGAGCAGTTCTTC.